This T cell receptor beta chain originates from a study of T-cell reconstitution after alpha-beta-depleted transplantation in children. Molecular barcoding with unique molecular identifiers was used for the TCRbeta library. MiXCR, applied by TCRdb to the PCR reads, yields one record per CDR3 protein. Counted here are 25,000 to 30,000 distinct CDR3 sequences, 15% to 20% occurring once; the ten biggest clones make up around 33%. Study findings and constraints: Expanded clones from the graft, numbering several hundred, reportedly supplied alpha-beta T cells about two months after transplant. High day-60 TCRbeta diversity in some patients came from surviving recipient T cells and thymic progenitors. At the one-year point after transplant, T-cell counts and TCRbeta diversity were found to come mostly from T cells that had been newly produced.

Germline-derived CDR1 and CDR2 are SGHVS and FQNEAQ. V lost 1 base and J lost 5, with 17 bases in between. The CDR3 consists of 16 residues. This clonotype was counted only a few times. Its antigen is as yet unknown. Specimen: PBMCs, mostly from graft donor cells, collected 60 days after TCRalphabeta/CD19-depleted stem cell transplant. This receptor was identified in a male patient aged 2 to 10 who had a stem cell transplant for acute lymphoblastic leukemia, so the T cells may come from the graft donor. This chain links TRBV7-8 with TRBJ1-1; TRBD1 is a possible D gene (6 bases). The CDR3 nucleotides are TGTGCCAGCAGCTTAGTTACTGTCGGGGGCGCAACTGAAGCTTTCTTT. It encodes CASSLVTVGGATEAFF.